This T cell receptor (beta chain) was sequenced during a study of blood T cell repertoires in COVID-19. Looking at the study overall: Italy, Spain and the United States were the sources of the convalescent and acute COVID-19 samples. T cells, B-cell-depleted T cells, or PBMCs supplied cDNA or gDNA.

The authors' processing: Scientists estimated how many nucleated cells there were by amplifying reference gene primers. Measured with immunoSEQ multiplex PCR; TCRdb has only the in-frame clones, and not every one. D and trimming come from the DNA, and the V and J calls and clone size come from that table. The table lists tens of thousands of clones, roughly 85% of them singletons. The sequenced material came from peripheral blood. This TCR was recovered from a human donor in a cohort sampled during active COVID-19.

The CDR3 here is CASSSGQGGSEQYF. DNA for the CDR3: TGCGCCAGCAGCTCGGGACAGGGGGGGAGCGAGCAGTACTTC. V usage is TRBV5-1 and J usage is TRBJ2-7; the match to TRBD1 covers 11 bases. Per germline, CDR1 SGHRS and CDR2 YFSETQ. The CDR3 loop spans 14 amino acids. Losses at the gene ends were 3 bases for V and 6 bases for J; bases not matched to a gene: 5.